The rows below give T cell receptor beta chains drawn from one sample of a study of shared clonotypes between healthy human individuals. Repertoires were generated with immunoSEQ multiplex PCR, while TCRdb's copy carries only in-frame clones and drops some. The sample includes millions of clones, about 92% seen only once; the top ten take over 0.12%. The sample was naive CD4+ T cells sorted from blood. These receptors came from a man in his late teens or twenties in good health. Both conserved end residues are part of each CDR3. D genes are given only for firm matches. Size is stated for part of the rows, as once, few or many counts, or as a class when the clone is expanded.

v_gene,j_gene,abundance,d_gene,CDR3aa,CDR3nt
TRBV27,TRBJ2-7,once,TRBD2,CASSFSISGIHEQYF,TGTGCCAGCAGTTTCTCAATTAGCGGGATCCACGAGCAGTACTTC
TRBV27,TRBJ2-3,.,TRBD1,CASSPYRDRDTDTQYF,TGTGCCAGCAGTCCCTACCGGGACAGAGACACAGATACGCAGTATTTT
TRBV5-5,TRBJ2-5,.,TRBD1,CASSYRDRALQETQYF,TGTGCCAGCAGTTATCGGGACAGGGCACTCCAAGAGACCCAGTACTTC
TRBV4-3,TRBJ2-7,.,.,CASSQVGQPGYEQYF,TGCGCCAGCAGCCAAGTAGGACAGCCTGGTTACGAGCAGTACTTC
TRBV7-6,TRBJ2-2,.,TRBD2,CASSLMTSGRGYTGELFF,TGTGCCAGCAGCTTAATGACTAGCGGGAGGGGATACACCGGGGAGCTGTTTTTT
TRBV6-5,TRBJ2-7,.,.,CASSSSHEQYF,TGTGCCAGCAGTTCTAGTCACGAGCAGTACTTC
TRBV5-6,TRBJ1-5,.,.,CASRPSGRPNQPQHF,TGTGCCAGCAGGCCCTCAGGCAGACCAAATCAGCCCCAGCATTTT
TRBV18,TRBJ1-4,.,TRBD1,CASSPWTGANEKLFF,TGTGCCAGCTCACCCTGGACAGGGGCTAATGAAAAACTGTTTTTT
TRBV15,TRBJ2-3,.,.,CATSRVDTQYF,TGTGCCACCAGCAGAGTGGATACGCAGTATTTT
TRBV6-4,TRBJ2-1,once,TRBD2,CASSVLREASYNEQFF,TGTGCCAGCAGTGTTTTGCGGGAGGCCTCCTACAATGAGCAGTTCTTC